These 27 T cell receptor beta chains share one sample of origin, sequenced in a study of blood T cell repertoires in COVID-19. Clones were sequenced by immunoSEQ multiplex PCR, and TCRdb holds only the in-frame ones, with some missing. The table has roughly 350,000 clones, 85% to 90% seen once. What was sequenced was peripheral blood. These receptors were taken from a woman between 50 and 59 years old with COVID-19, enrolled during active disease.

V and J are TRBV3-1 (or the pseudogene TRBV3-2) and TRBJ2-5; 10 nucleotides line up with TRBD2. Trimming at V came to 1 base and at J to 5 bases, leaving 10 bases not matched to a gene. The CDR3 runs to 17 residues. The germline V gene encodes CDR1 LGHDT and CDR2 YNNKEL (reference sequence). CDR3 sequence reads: CASSQARRAGGQETQYF. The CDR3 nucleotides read TGTGCCAGCAGCCAAGCCCGGAGAGCGGGAGGGCAGGAGACCCAGTACTTC.

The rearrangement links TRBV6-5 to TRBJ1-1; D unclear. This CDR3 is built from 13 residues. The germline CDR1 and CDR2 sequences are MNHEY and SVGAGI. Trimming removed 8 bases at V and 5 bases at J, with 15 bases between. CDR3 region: CASAEHQVTEAFF. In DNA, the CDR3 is TGTGCCAGCGCCGAACACCAGGTGACTGAAGCTTTCTTT.

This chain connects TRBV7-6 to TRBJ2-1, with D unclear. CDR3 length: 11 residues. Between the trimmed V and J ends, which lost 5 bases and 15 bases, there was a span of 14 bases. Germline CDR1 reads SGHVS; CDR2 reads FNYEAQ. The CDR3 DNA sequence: TGTGCCAGCAGCCTTCATTATAGTCTGTTCTTC. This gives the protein CASSLHYSLFF. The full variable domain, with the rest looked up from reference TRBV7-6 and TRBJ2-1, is GAGVSQSPRYKVTKRGQDVALRCDPISGHVSLYWYRQALGQGPEFLTYFNYEAQQDKSGLPNDRFSAERPEGSISTLTIQRTEQRDSAMYRCASSLHYSLFFGPGTRLTVL.

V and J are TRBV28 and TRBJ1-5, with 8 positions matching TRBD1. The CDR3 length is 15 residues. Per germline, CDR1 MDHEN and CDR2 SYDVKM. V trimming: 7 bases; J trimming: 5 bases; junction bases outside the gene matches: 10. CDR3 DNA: TGTGCCAGCAACCTAGGACAGGGAGGACATCAGCCCCAGCATTTT. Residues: CASNLGQGGHQPQHF.

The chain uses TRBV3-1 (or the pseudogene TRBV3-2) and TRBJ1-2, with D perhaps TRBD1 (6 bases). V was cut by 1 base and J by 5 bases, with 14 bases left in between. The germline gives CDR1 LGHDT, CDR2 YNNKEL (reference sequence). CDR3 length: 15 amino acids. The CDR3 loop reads CASSQGPQGLYGYTF. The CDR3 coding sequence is TGTGCCAGCAGCCAAGGTCCACAGGGCCTGTATGGCTACACCTTC.

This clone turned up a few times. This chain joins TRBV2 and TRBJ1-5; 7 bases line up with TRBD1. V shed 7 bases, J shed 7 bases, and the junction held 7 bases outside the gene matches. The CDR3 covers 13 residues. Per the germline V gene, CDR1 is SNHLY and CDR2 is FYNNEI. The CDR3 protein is CASIDRAGQPQHF. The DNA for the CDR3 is TGTGCCAGCATTGACAGGGCGGGACAGCCCCAGCATTTT.

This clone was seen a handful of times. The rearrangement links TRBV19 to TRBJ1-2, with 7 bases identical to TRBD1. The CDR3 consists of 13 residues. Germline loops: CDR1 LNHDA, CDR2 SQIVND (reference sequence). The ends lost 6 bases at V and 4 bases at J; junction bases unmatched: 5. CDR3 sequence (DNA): TGTGCCAGTAGGCGACAGGGAATCTATGGCTACACCTTC. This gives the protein CASRRQGIYGYTF. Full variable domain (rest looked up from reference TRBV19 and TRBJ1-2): DGGITQSPKYLFRKEGQNVTLSCEQNLNHDAMYWYRQDPGQGLRLIYYSQIVNDFQKGDIAEGYSVSREKKESFPLTVTSAQKNPTAFYLCASRRQGIYGYTFGSGTRLTVV.

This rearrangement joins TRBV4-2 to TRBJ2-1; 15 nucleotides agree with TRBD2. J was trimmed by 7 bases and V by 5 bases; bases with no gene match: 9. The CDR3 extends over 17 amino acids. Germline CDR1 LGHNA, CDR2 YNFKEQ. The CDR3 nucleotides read TGTGCCAGCAGCAGGCGGCCCGGACTAGCGGGAGGGAATGAGCAGTTCTTC. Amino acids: CASSRRPGLAGGNEQFF.

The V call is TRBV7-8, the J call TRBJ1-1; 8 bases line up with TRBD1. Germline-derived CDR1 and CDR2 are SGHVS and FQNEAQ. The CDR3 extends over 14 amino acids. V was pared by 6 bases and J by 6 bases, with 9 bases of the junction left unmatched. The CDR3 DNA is TGTGCCAGCAGGGGTAGCGCAGGGGGCCCTGAAGCTTTCTTT. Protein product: CASRGSAGGPEAFF.

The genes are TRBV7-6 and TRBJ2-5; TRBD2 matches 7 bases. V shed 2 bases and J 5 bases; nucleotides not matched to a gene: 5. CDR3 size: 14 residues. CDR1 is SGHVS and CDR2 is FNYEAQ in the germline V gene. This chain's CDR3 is CASSLTGGGETQYF. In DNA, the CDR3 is TGTGCCAGCAGCTTAACGGGAGGTGGGGAGACCCAGTACTTC.

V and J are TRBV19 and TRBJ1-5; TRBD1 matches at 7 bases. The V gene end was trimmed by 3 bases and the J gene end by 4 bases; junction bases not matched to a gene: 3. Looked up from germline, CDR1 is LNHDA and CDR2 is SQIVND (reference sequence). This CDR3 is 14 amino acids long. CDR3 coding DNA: TGTGCCAGTAGTATCCAACAGGGGAATCAGCCCCAGCATTTT. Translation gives CASSIQQGNQPQHF.

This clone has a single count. The CDR3 here is CASSIRGSETQYF. CDR3 bases: TGTGCCAGTAGTATACGCGGATCGGAGACCCAGTACTTC. The chain employs TRBV19 and TRBJ2-5; no clear D. The germline gives CDR1 LNHDA, CDR2 SQIVND (reference sequence). The CDR3 loop spans 13 amino acids. Trimming took 2 bases from V and 5 from J, leaving 9 bases between them.

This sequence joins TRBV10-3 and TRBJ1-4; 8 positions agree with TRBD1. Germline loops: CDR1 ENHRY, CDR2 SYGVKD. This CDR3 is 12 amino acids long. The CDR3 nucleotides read TGTGTTACGATGGGACAGGAAGAAAAACTGTTTTTT. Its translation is CVTMGQEEKLFF.

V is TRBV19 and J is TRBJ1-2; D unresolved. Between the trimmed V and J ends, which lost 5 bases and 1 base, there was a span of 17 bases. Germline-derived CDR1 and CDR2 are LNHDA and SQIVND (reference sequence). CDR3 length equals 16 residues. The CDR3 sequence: CASSLLRQPNNYGYTF. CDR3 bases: TGTGCCAGTAGTCTCCTGAGACAACCCAATAACTATGGCTACACCTTC.

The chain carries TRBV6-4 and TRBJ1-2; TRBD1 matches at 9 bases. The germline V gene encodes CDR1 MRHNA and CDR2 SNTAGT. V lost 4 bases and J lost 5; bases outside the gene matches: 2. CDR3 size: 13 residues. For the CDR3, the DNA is TGTGCCAGCAGTGCGGACAGGGGTTATGGCTACACCTTC. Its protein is CASSADRGYGYTF.

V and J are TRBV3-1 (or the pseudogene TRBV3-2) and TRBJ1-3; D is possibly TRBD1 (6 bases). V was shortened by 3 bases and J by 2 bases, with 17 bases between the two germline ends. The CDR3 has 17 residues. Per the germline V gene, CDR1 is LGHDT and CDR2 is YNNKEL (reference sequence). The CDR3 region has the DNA TGTGCCAGCAGCCATGTTGCGAGGGGGGGCGCTGGAAACACCATATATTTT. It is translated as CASSHVARGGAGNTIYF.

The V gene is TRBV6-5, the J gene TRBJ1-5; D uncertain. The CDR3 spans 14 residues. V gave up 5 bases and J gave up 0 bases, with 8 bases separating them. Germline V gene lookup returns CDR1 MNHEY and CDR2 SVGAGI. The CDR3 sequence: CASSNRDSNQPQHF. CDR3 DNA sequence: TGTGCCAGCAGTAACCGGGATAGCAATCAGCCCCAGCATTTT.

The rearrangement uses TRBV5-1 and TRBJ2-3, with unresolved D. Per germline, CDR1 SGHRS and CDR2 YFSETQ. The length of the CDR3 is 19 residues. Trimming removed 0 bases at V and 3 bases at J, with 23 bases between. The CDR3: CASSLEVFPLRPLTDTQYF. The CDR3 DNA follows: TGCGCCAGCAGCTTGGAAGTTTTCCCCCTGCGGCCACTGACAGATACGCAGTATTTT.

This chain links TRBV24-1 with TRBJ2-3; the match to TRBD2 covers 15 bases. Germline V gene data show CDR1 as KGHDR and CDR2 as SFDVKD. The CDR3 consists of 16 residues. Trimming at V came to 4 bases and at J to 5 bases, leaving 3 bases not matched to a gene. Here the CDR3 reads CATSDPGLAGGDTQYF. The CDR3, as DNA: TGTGCCACCAGTGACCCGGGACTAGCGGGAGGAGATACGCAGTATTTT.

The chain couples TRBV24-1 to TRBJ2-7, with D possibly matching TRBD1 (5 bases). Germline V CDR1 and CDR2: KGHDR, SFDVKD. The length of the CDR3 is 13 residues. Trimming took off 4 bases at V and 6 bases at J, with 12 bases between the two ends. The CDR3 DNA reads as TGTGCCACCAGTGACCTGGACAACTTCGAGCAGTACTTC. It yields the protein CATSDLDNFEQYF.

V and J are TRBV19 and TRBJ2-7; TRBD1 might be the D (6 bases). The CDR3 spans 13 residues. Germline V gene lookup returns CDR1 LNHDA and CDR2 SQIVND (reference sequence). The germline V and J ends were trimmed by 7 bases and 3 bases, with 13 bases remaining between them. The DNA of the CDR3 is TGTGCCAGTACAGGGGTTTTGGACTACGAGCAGTACTTC. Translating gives CASTGVLDYEQYF.

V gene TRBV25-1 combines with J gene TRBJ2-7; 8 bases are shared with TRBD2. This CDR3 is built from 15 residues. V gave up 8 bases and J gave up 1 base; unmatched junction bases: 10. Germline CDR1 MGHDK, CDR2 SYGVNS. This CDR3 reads CASGDSGSASYEQYF. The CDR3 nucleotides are TGTGCCAGCGGCGACAGCGGGAGCGCGTCCTACGAGCAGTACTTC.

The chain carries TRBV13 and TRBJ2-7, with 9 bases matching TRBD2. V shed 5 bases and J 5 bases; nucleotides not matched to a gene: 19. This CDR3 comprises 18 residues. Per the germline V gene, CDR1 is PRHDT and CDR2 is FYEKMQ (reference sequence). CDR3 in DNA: TGTGCCAGCAGCCCCCGATCTGGGGTAGCGGGAGCACTCCACGAGCAGTACTTC. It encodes CASSPRSGVAGALHEQYF. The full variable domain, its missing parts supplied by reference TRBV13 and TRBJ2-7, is AAGVIQSPRHLIKEKRETATLKCYPIPRHDTVYWYQQGPGQDPQFLISFYEKMQSDKGSIPDRFSAQQFSDYHSELNMSSLELGDSALYFCASSPRSGVAGALHEQYFGPGTRLTVT.

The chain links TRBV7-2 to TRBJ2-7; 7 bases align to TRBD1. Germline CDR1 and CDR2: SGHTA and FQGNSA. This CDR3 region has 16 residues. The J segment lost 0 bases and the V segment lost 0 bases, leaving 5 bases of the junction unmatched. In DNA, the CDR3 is TGTGCCAGCAGCTTAGCCTCGGGACAGCGCTCCTACGAGCAGTACTTC. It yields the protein CASSLASGQRSYEQYF.

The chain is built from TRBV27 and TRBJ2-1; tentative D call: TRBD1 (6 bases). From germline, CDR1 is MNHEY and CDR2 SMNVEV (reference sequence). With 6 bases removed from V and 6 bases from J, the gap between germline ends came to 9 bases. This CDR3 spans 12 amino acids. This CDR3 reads CASSPTGNEQFF. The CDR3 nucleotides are TGTGCCAGCAGCCCGACAGGCAATGAGCAGTTCTTC.

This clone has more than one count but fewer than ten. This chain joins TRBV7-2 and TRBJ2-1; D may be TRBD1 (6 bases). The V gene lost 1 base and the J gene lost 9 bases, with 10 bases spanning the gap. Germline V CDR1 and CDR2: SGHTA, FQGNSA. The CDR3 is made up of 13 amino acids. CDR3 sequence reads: CASSLGQDTEQFF. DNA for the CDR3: TGTGCCAGCAGCTTAGGACAGGACACTGAGCAGTTCTTC.

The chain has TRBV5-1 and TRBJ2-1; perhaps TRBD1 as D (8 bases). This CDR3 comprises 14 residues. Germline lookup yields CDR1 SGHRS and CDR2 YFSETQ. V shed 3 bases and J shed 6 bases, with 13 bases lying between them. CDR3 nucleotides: TGCGCCAGCAGCTCGGACAGGGAGGGCAATGAGCAGTTCTTC. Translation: CASSSDREGNEQFF.